This passage covers 30 T cell receptor beta chains from one sample sequenced in a study of shared clonotypes between healthy human individuals. Produced via immunoSEQ multiplex PCR; TCRdb's table is partial and in-frame only. This sample has about 2 million clones, with about 95% found just once. Terminally differentiated effector memory CD45RA+ cells were excluded from the naive CD8 cells, which were CD45RO-negative and positively selected for CCR7. The sample consisted of naive CD8+ T cells sorted from blood. The receptors were gathered from a man aged 18 to 30 in good health.

The V and J genes are TRBV13 and TRBJ2-7; no definite D call. CDR1 and CDR2 (germline): PRHDT, FYEKMQ (reference sequence). This CDR3 is built from 13 residues. With 3 bases removed from V and 6 bases from J, the gap between germline ends came to 12 bases. CDR3 protein: CASSFPGSLEQYF. CDR3 in DNA: TGTGCCAGCAGCTTCCCGGGTAGCCTCGAGCAGTACTTC.

The rearrangement uses TRBV6-6 and TRBJ2-7, with 9 nucleotides matching TRBD1. The J segment lost 6 bases and the V segment lost 2 bases, leaving 8 bases of the junction unmatched. Germline CDR1 reads MNHNY; CDR2 reads SVGAGI (reference sequence). This CDR3 has 15 residues. The CDR3 protein is CASSYTGGGFGEQYF. Written as DNA, the CDR3 is TGTGCCAGCAGTTACACAGGGGGCGGTTTCGGCGAGCAGTACTTC.

This chain joins TRBV6-5 and TRBJ1-2; D not resolved. V was pared by 0 bases and J by 6 bases, with 14 bases between. The CDR3 is 15 residues long. Per germline, CDR1 MNHEY and CDR2 SVGAGI. The CDR3: CASSYSGEGIDGYTF. The CDR3 DNA follows: TGTGCCAGCAGTTACTCCGGGGAAGGGATCGATGGCTACACCTTC.

Remarks on this clone: Other DNA sequences in this specimen translate into the identical CDR3. The chain uses TRBV6-5 and TRBJ1-1; the D is unclear. Looked up from germline, CDR1 is MNHEY and CDR2 is SVGAGI. Trimming cost V 0 bases and J 5 bases, with 7 bases left between them. The CDR3 covers 13 residues. CDR3 residues: CASSYSERTEAFF. The DNA for the CDR3 is TGTGCCAGCAGTTACTCGGAACGTACTGAAGCTTTCTTT.

In nucleotides, the CDR3 is TGTGCCAGCAACCCTAGTGAAACCGGGGAGCTGTTTTTT. Translated: CASNPSETGELFF. The chain carries TRBV7-9 and TRBJ2-2; no clear D. The ends were cut back, 7 bases at V and 5 bases at J, with 11 bases in the middle. Germline CDR1 reads SEHNR; CDR2 reads FQNEAQ (reference sequence). This CDR3 has 13 residues.

About this clone itself: A read error may account for a junction end that differs from germline. This chain joins TRBV7-7 and TRBJ2-3; a possible D gene is TRBD1 (5 bases). CDR1 SSHAT and CDR2 FNYEAQ come from the germline V gene (reference sequence). There are 14 residues in the CDR3. CDR3 sequence reads: CASSPSGSQDTQYF. In nucleotides, the CDR3 is TGTGCTAGCAGCCCCTCAGGGTCCCAAGATACGCAGTATTTT. Based on the CDR3 plus reference TRBV7-7 and TRBJ2-3, the full variable domain is GAGVSQSPRYKVTKRGQDVTLRCDPISSHATLYWYQQALGQGPEFLTYFNYEAQPDKSGLPSDRFSAERPEGSISTLTIQRTEQRDSAMYRCASSPSGSQDTQYFGPGTRLTVL.

V gene TRBV29-1 combines with J gene TRBJ2-1; D possibly corresponds to TRBD1 (7 bases). Trimming pared 3 bases from V and 8 bases from J, leaving 20 bases between. Looked up from germline, CDR1 is SQVTM and CDR2 is ANQGSEA. The CDR3 extends over 15 amino acids. CDR3 sequence (DNA): TGCAGCGTTGATCGTTGGCGACAGGGAGGTTATGAGCAGTTCTTC. Amino acids: CSVDRWRQGGYEQFF.

The J gene is TRBJ2-7, the V gene TRBV15; 9 nucleotides align to TRBD1. V lost 8 bases, J lost 5 bases, and 4 bases stayed unmatched. The CDR3 loop spans 12 amino acids. Germline-derived CDR1 and CDR2 are LNHNV and YYDKDF (reference sequence). The CDR3 DNA sequence: TGTGCCACCTGGGACAGGGTCCACGAGCAGTACTTC. It is translated as CATWDRVHEQYF.

The rearrangement joins TRBV11-2 to TRBJ2-3, with unresolved D. Germline lookup yields CDR1 SGHAT and CDR2 FQNNGV. The CDR3 spans 13 residues. V lost 5 bases to trimming and J lost 4 bases, with 10 bases between them. The CDR3 coding sequence is TGTGCCAGCAGCCCGATCCCTGCAGATACGCAGTATTTT. Translating it yields CASSPIPADTQYF.

The rearrangement links TRBV10-3 to TRBJ2-7; 13 bases map to TRBD2. CDR3 length: 16 residues. After removal of 3 bases from V and 1 base from J, the junction contained 3 bases not matched to a gene. CDR1 ENHRY and CDR2 SYGVKD come from the germline V gene. In DNA, the CDR3 is TGTGCCATCAGTGACAGGACTAGCGGGAGTTCCTACGAGCAGTACTTC. Its translation is CAISDRTSGSSYEQYF.

The V call is TRBV18, the J call TRBJ1-5; TRBD1 aligns across 8 bases. The CDR3 contains 16 residues. Germline-derived CDR1 and CDR2 are KGHSH and LQKENI. Germline trimming cut 5 bases from V and 5 bases from J; bases unmatched to any gene: 11. This CDR3 reads CASSAAGTGGDQPQHF. The CDR3 coding sequence is TGTGCCAGCTCAGCGGCCGGGACAGGTGGTGATCAGCCCCAGCATTTT.

This clone has a single count. V gene TRBV27 combines with J gene TRBJ2-3; D gene uncertain. Germline CDR1 MNHEY, CDR2 SMNVEV (reference sequence). The length of the CDR3 is 13 residues. V shed 1 base and J shed 4 bases, with 6 bases lying between them. CDR3 DNA sequence: TGTGCCAGCAGTTTATTCTTCCCAGATACGCAGTATTTT. Translation gives CASSLFFPDTQYF.

V gene TRBV4-3 combines with J gene TRBJ1-4; 9 nucleotides agree with TRBD1. This CDR3 contains 18 residues. V was clipped by 1 base and J by 8 bases; unmatched bases: 14. Germline V gene sequence: CDR1 LGHNA, CDR2 YSLEER. DNA of the CDR3: TGCGCCAGCAGCCAAGCGAGGACAGGGGAAGGGTTAAGGGAAAAACTGTTTTTT. It is translated as CASSQARTGEGLREKLFF.

This chain connects TRBV7-8 to TRBJ1-4, with D tentatively TRBD1 (5 bases). Germline loops: CDR1 SGHVS, CDR2 FQNEAQ. This CDR3 spans 16 amino acids. Trimming cost V 5 bases and J 1 base, with 14 bases left between them. The CDR3, as DNA: TGTGCCAGCAGCCCAGAAGGGGAGGGAACTAATGAAAAACTGTTTTTT. It translates to CASSPEGEGTNEKLFF. The entire variable domain, with the rest obtained from reference TRBV7-8 and TRBJ1-4, is as follows: GAGVSQSPRYKVAKRGQDVALRCDPISGHVSLFWYQQALGQGPEFLTYFQNEAQLDKSGLPSDRFFAERPEGSVSTLKIQRTQQEDSAVYLCASSPEGEGTNEKLFFGSGTQLSVL.

As regards this clone: This sample includes further DNA sequences coding for the same CDR3. The chain uses TRBV2 and TRBJ2-3; a weak D match, TRBD1 (6 bases). The germline V gene encodes CDR1 SNHLY and CDR2 FYNNEI. Trimming took 3 bases from V and 3 from J, leaving 7 bases between them. CDR3 length equals 13 residues. In DNA, the CDR3 is TGTGCCAGCAGTGATAGGGGGACAGATACGCAGTATTTT. Translating it yields CASSDRGTDTQYF.

The rearrangement links TRBV5-1 to TRBJ1-5, with D tentatively TRBD1 (6 bases). There are 14 residues in the CDR3. V was clipped by 4 bases and J by 2 bases, with 10 bases between them. The germline gives CDR1 SGHRS, CDR2 YFSETQ. CDR3 bases: TGCGCCAGCAGCCCCGAGGGGGGCAATCAGCCCCAGCATTTT. Translated, it gives CASSPEGGNQPQHF.

The chain links TRBV29-1 to TRBJ2-5, with D unclear. V was cut by 2 bases and J by 5 bases, with 21 bases left in between. The CDR3 totals 16 residues. Germline CDR1 SQVTM, CDR2 ANQGSEA. The CDR3 region is CSVELLPRTSMETQYF. The CDR3 nucleotides are TGCAGCGTTGAACTTCTCCCCAGAACTTCCATGGAGACCCAGTACTTC.

Here the CDR3 reads CASSGTTGGYEQYF. The CDR3 coding sequence is TGTGCCAGCAGCGGGACGACAGGGGGCTACGAGCAGTACTTC. The chain joins TRBV7-9 to TRBJ2-7, with 9 positions matching TRBD1. V was pared by 5 bases and J by 3 bases, with 5 bases of the junction left unmatched. The germline gives CDR1 SEHNR, CDR2 FQNEAQ (reference sequence). The CDR3 is 14 amino acids.

The sample holds many counts of this clone. Other DNA sequences within the sample encode an identical CDR3. V and J are TRBV30 and TRBJ2-7; possible D gene TRBD1, 6 bases. Trimming took off 2 bases at V and 4 bases at J, with 18 bases between the two ends. Germline values: CDR1 GTSNPN, CDR2 SVGIG (reference sequence). The CDR3 consists of 15 residues. The CDR3 region has the DNA TGTGCCTGGAGTATTTTAGGGGGAAAAAGTTACGAGCAGTACTTC. This encodes CAWSILGGKSYEQYF.

This chain links TRBV27 with TRBJ1-1; D remains unclear. The ends were cut back, 5 bases at V and 0 bases at J, with 10 bases in the middle. Per the germline V gene, CDR1 is MNHEY and CDR2 is SMNVEV (reference sequence). This CDR3 has 14 residues. Written as DNA, the CDR3 is TGTGCCAGCAGTGACCGGGGTTTGAACACTGAAGCTTTCTTT. Its translation: CASSDRGLNTEAFF.

This rearrangement joins TRBV7-2 to TRBJ2-5; 9 bases match TRBD1. This CDR3 comprises 14 residues. The germline V gene has CDR1 SGHTA and CDR2 FQGNSA. The ends lost 5 bases at V and 3 bases at J; junction bases unmatched: 4. DNA of the CDR3: TGTGCCAGCAGCCCCCGGGACAGGGAAGAGACCCAGTACTTC. Amino acids: CASSPRDREETQYF. Full variable domain (rest looked up from reference TRBV7-2 and TRBJ2-5): GAGVSQSPSNKVTEKGKDVELRCDPISGHTALYWYRQSLGQGLEFLIYFQGNSAPDKSGLPSDRFSAERTGGSVSTLTIQRTQQEDSAVYLCASSPRDREETQYFGPGTRLLVL.

V and J are TRBV2 and TRBJ2-1, with 11 bases matching TRBD2. The CDR3 has 17 residues. Germline V CDR1 and CDR2: SNHLY, FYNNEI. The trim removed 0 bases at V and 7 bases at J, leaving 8 bases unmatched. The CDR3 is CASSEAPTGLAVNEQFF. The CDR3 nucleotides are TGTGCCAGCAGTGAAGCTCCGACGGGACTAGCGGTAAATGAGCAGTTCTTC.

The chain combines TRBV25-1 with TRBJ2-5; D remains ambiguous. The V and J ends lost 4 bases and 5 bases respectively, with 5 bases between them. Germline CDR1 is MGHDK and CDR2 is SYGVNS. This CDR3 contains 11 residues. In DNA, the CDR3 is TGTGCCAGCAGTGGGACGGAGACCCAGTACTTC. Translating gives CASSGTETQYF.

The chain combines TRBV19 with TRBJ2-4, with D unresolved. This CDR3 is 14 amino acids long. V lost 3 bases to trimming and J lost 1 base, with 7 bases between them. CDR1 LNHDA and CDR2 SQIVND come from the germline V gene (reference sequence). CDR3 in amino acids: CASSIREAKNIQYF. The CDR3 DNA reads as TGTGCCAGTAGTATTAGAGAGGCCAAAAACATTCAGTACTTC. Full variable domain (remainder filled in from reference TRBV19 and TRBJ2-4): DGGITQSPKYLFRKEGQNVTLSCEQNLNHDAMYWYRQDPGQGLRLIYYSQIVNDFQKGDIAEGYSVSREKKESFPLTVTSAQKNPTAFYLCASSIREAKNIQYFGAGTRLSVL.

The chain joins TRBV27 to TRBJ1-1; TRBD1 might be the D (6 bases). The V end was cut by 3 bases, the J end by 6 bases, with 14 bases between. Germline V CDR1 and CDR2: MNHEY, SMNVEV (reference sequence). This CDR3 is 14 amino acids long. CDR3 DNA sequence: TGTGCCAGCAGTTTCTACGTTGAGGGGGCTGAAGCTTTCTTT. Translated, it gives CASSFYVEGAEAFF.

V gene TRBV10-3 combines with J gene TRBJ1-2; 9 bases are shared with TRBD1. CDR3 length: 15 amino acids. J gave up 6 bases and V 1 base, and 6 bases lay outside the gene matches. The germline V gene has CDR1 ENHRY and CDR2 SYGVKD. The CDR3 reads CAISELGTGMDGYTF. The CDR3 DNA is TGTGCCATCAGTGAGTTAGGGACAGGGATGGATGGCTACACCTTC.

The CDR3 DNA reads as TGTGCCAGCAGCTTGGAGCTTGCGGAGGGTGGGTACAATGAGCAGTTCTTC. Translation: CASSLELAEGGYNEQFF. The chain couples TRBV5-6 to TRBJ2-1, with D possibly being TRBD2 (6 bases). CDR1 is SGHDT and CDR2 is YYEEEE in the germline V gene. The CDR3 length is 17 residues. V was pared by 0 bases and J by 4 bases, with 17 bases between.

The CDR3 nucleotides are TGCAGCGTTGTGTCAGCCGCCAAAAACATTCAGTACTTC. Translation gives CSVVSAAKNIQYF. The chain links TRBV29-1 to TRBJ2-4; no clear D. V was shortened by 4 bases and J by 1 base, with 8 bases between the two germline ends. The CDR3 runs 13 residues. Germline CDR1 and CDR2: SQVTM and ANQGSEA.

The chain combines TRBV5-4 with TRBJ2-3, with 7 positions matching TRBD2. V lost 3 bases, J lost 5 bases, and 6 bases stayed unmatched. CDR3 length: 14 amino acids. Germline lookup yields CDR1 SGHNT and CDR2 YYREEE (reference sequence). The CDR3 nucleotides read TGTGCCAGCAGCTCGGGACTAACACGAGATACGCAGTATTTT. Its translation is CASSSGLTRDTQYF. The complete variable domain, with remaining parts taken from reference TRBV5-4 and TRBJ2-3, reads ETGVTQSPTHLIKTRGQQVTLRCSSQSGHNTVSWYQQALGQGPQFIFQYYREEENGRGNFPPRFSGLQFPNYSSELNVNALELDDSALYLCASSSGLTRDTQYFGPGTRLTVL.

CDR3 sequence (DNA): TGTGCCAGTAGTATCCCTGGGCTCTCGAGCTCCTACAATGAGCAGTTCTTC. As protein: CASSIPGLSSSYNEQFF. V usage is TRBV19 and J usage is TRBJ2-1; D is undetermined. This CDR3 has 17 amino acids. Germline CDR1 and CDR2: LNHDA and SQIVND (reference sequence). V gave up 3 bases and J gave up 0 bases, with 15 bases separating them.